A selection of T cell receptor beta chains follows, all from one sample in a study of blood T cell repertoires in COVID-19. TCRdb keeps only in-frame clones here, not all; method: immunoSEQ multiplex PCR. The sample lists around 120,000 clones; 88% were seen once. The sequenced sample was peripheral blood. These receptors were collected from a woman aged 50 to 65 with active or convalescent COVID-19. CDR3s include the opening cysteine and the closing phenylalanine or tryptophan. Fields, in order: D gene, J gene, clone size, V gene, CDR3 protein, CDR3 DNA. The D gene is left open where the match is weak. The size of a clone is reported for some rows only, either as once, few or many, or as a class for expanded clones.

>-|TRBJ1-5|-|TRBV20-1
CSASSGSRSNQPQHF
TGCAGTGCTAGTTCGGGGAGCAGAAGCAATCAGCCCCAGCATTTT
>-|TRBJ2-7|-|TRBV13
CASSLGAGSVYEQYF
TGTGCCAGCAGCTTAGGGGCGGGATCGGTGTACGAGCAGTACTTC
>TRBD1|TRBJ2-7|-|TRBV30
CAWGSGQGTGEQYF
TGTGCCTGGGGATCGGGACAGGGGACCGGCGAGCAGTACTTC
>TRBD1|TRBJ1-1|-|TRBV7-8
CASSARQGGERVNTEAFF
TGTGCCAGCAGCGCCCGACAGGGAGGTGAGAGGGTGAACACTGAAGCTTTCTTT
>-|TRBJ1-5|once|TRBV12-3/TRBV12-4
CASSFFGNQPQHF
TGTGCCAGCAGTTTCTTTGGCAATCAGCCCCAGCATTTT
>TRBD1|TRBJ2-7|-|TRBV11-3
CASSSNTGGSYEQYF
TGTGCCAGCAGCTCAAATACAGGGGGCTCCTACGAGCAGTACTTC
>TRBD2|TRBJ2-7|-|TRBV25-1
CASSGTSGRYEQYF
TGTGCCAGCAGTGGTACTAGCGGGAGGTACGAGCAGTACTTC
>TRBD1|TRBJ2-1|-|TRBV7-9
CASSFGQGEYNEQFF
TGTGCCAGCAGCTTTGGACAGGGAGAATACAATGAGCAGTTCTTC
>-|TRBJ2-5|once|TRBV19
CASSPQGALETQYF
TGTGCCAGTAGCCCACAGGGTGCTTTGGAGACCCAGTACTTC
>-|TRBJ1-1|-|TRBV3-1/TRBV3-2
CASSQDDSAEAFF
TGTGCCAGCAGCCAAGACGACAGTGCTGAAGCTTTCTTT
>-|TRBJ1-3|-|TRBV25-1
CASSEWRDSGNTIYF
TGTGCCAGCAGTGAATGGAGGGACTCTGGAAACACCATATATTTT
>TRBD1|TRBJ1-1|-|TRBV13
CASSSLQGGAFF
TGTGCCAGCAGCTCCCTACAGGGGGGGGCTTTCTTT
>TRBD1|TRBJ1-6|-|TRBV4-1
CASRRTGGNSPLHF
TGCGCCAGCAGGCGGACAGGGGGTAATTCACCCCTCCACTTT
>-|TRBJ1-2|-|TRBV27
CASSSRTPRYGYTF
TGTGCCAGCAGTTCGAGGACACCCCGCTATGGCTACACCTTC
>TRBD1|TRBJ1-5|-|TRBV18
CASSPKGTATSLGWGQPQHF
TGTGCCAGCTCACCAAAGGGGACAGCGACATCTTTGGGGTGGGGTCAGCCCCAGCATTTT
>-|TRBJ1-1|once|TRBV3-1/TRBV3-2
CASSQVSGSTEAFF
TGTGCCAGCAGCCAAGTGTCGGGGAGTACTGAAGCTTTCTTT
>TRBD1|TRBJ1-1|-|TRBV6-2/TRBV6-3
CASSYSTRTGWDTEAFF
TGTGCCAGCAGTTACTCGACCCGGACAGGCTGGGACACTGAAGCTTTCTTT
>TRBD2|TRBJ2-2|-|TRBV7-2
CASSSSLLAGLNTGELFF
TGTGCCAGCAGCTCCTCGCTCCTAGCGGGACTTAACACCGGGGAGCTGTTTTTT
>-|TRBJ2-5|-|TRBV5-4
CASSLKRQGQETQYF
TGTGCCAGCAGCTTGAAGAGGCAGGGGCAAGAGACCCAGTACTTC
>TRBD1|TRBJ1-2|few|TRBV6-5
CASNPGQGAFGYTF
TGTGCCAGCAATCCCGGACAGGGGGCGTTTGGCTACACCTTC
>-|TRBJ2-1|-|TRBV7-6
CASSLGLVAPNEQFF
TGTGCCAGCAGCTTAGGCCTTGTAGCCCCCAATGAGCAGTTCTTC
>-|TRBJ2-4|-|TRBV6-5
CASSYGGAKNIQYF
TGTGCCAGCAGTTACGGAGGGGCCAAAAACATTCAGTACTTC
>TRBD2|TRBJ2-1|few|TRBV27
CASSLPGGPYEQFF
TGTGCCAGCAGTTTACCGGGAGGGCCGTATGAGCAGTTCTTC